This paragraph reports one T cell receptor beta chain. Its cognate antigen is unknown. This sample stems from a study of cytomegalovirus exposure and HLA in healthy donors. Study outcomes and limitations: Published work reported that the classifier diagnosed cytomegalovirus status with high specificity and sensitivity. In vitro assays verified that three CMV-associated chains recognized CMV antigens specifically. Altogether, about 160 TCR beta chains were recorded as cytomegalovirus-associated. Subsequent analysis found a tendency for first-cohort TCR clusters to co-occur within the 90 to 150 validation repertoires.

TCRdb's copy holds only in-frame clones and misses some; the assay was immunoSEQ multiplex PCR. The data hold under 400,000 clones, with 88% observed a single time. Per germline, CDR1 MNHNY and CDR2 SVGAGI (reference sequence). The V and J ends lost 7 bases and 5 bases, in that order; junction bases with no gene match: 4. CDR3 length: 12 amino acids. The chain couples TRBV6-6 to TRBJ1-2; 7 nucleotides line up with TRBD1. This sequence was found in a young man in good health and CMV-seronegative. Sample: PBMCs. CDR3 in DNA: TGTGCCAGCACCCCAGGGGGTTATGGCTACACCTTC. As protein: CASTPGGYGYTF.